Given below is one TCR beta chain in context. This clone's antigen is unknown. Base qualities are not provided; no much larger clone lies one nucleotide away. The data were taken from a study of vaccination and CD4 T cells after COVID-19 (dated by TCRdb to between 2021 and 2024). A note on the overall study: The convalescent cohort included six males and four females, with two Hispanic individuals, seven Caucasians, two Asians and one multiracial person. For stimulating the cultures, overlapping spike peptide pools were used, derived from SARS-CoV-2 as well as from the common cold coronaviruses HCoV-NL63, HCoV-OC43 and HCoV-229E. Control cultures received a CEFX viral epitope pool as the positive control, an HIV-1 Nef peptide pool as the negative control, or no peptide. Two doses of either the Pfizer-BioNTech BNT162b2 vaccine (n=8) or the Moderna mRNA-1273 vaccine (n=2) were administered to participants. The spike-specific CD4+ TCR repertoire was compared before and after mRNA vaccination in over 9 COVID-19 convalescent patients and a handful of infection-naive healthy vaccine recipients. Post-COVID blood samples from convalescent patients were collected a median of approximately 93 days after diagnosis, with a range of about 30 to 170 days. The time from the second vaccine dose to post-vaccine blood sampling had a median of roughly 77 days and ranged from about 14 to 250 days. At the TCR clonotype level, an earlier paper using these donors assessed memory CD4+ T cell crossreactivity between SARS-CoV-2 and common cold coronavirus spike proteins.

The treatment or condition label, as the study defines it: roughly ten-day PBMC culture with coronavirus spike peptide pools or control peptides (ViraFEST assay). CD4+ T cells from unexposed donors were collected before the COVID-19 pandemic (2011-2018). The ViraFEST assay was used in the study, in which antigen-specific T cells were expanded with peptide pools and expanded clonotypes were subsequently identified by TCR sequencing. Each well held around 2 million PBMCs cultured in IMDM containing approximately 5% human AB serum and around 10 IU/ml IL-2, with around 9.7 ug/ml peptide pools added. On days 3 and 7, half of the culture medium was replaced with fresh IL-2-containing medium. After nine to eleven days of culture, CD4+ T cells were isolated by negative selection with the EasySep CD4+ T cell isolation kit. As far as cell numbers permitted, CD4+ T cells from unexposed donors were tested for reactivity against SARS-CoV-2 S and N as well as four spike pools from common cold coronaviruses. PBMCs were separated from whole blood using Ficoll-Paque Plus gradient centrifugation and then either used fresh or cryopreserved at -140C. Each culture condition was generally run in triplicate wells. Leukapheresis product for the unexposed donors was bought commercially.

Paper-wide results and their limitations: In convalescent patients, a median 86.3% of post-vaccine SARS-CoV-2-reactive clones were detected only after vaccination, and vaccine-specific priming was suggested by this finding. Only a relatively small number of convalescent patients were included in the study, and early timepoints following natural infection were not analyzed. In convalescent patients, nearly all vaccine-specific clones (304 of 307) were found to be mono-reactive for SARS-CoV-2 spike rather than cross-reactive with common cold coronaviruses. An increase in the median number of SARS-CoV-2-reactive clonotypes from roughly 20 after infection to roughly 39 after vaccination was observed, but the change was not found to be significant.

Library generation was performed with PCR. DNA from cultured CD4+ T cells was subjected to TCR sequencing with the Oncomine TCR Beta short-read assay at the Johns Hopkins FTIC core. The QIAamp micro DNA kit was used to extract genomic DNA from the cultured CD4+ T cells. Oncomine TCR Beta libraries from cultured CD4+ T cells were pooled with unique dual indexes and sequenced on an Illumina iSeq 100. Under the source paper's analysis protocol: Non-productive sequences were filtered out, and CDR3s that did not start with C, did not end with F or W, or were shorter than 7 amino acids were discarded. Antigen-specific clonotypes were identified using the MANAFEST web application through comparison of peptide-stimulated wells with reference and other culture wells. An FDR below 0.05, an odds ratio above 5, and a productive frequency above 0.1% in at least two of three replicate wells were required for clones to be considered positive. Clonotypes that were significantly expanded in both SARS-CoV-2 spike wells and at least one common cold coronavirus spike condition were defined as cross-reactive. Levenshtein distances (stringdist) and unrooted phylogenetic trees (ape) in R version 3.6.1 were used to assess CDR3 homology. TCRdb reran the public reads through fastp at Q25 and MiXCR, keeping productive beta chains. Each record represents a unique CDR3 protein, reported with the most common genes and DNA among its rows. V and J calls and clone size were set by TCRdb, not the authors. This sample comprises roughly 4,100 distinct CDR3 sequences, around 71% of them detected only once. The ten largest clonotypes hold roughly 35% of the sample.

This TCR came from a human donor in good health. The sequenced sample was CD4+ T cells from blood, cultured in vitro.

The CDR3 here reads CASSYGLGVTGELFF. The base sequence is TGTGCCAGCAGTTACGGACTGGGAGTCACCGGGGAGCTGTTTTTT. The chain joins TRBV25-1 to TRBJ2-2; the D gene is perhaps TRBD2, on 5 matching bases. The germline V gene supplies CDR1 MGHDK and CDR2 SYGVNS. At the junction V is shortened by 5 bases and J by 4 bases, with 14 bases in between. Taken from cysteine to phenylalanine, the CDR3 has 15 residues. The sequence is cut down to CDR3 DNA, 45 bases in frame from base 1. Extended through the reference TRBV25-1 and TRBJ2-2 proteins, this CDR3 yields the full variable domain: EADIYQTPRYLVIGTGKKITLECSQTMGHDKMYWYQQDPGMELHLIHYSYGVNSTEKGDLSSESTVSRIRTEHFPLTLESARPSHTSQYLCASSYGLGVTGELFFGEGSRLTVL.